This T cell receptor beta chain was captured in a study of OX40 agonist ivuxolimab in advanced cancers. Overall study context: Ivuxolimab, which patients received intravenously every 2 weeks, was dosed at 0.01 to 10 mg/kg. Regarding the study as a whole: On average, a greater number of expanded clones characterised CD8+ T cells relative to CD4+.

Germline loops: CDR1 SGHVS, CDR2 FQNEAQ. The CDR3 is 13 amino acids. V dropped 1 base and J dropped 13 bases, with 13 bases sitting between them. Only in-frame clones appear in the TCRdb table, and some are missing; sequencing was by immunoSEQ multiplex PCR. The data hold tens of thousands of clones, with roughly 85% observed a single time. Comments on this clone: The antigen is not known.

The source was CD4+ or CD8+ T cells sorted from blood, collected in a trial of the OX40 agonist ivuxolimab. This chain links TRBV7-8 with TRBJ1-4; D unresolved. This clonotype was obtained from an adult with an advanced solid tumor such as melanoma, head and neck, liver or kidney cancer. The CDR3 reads CASSLVEKIGLFF. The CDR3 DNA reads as TGTGCCAGCAGCTTAGTGGAAAAGATTGGACTGTTTTTT.